This TCR beta chain was identified during a study of blood T cell repertoires in COVID-19. How the authors handled the data: Scientists estimated how many nucleated cells there were by amplifying reference gene primers. Produced via immunoSEQ multiplex PCR; TCRdb's table is partial and in-frame only. The DNA was the basis for D and trimming; V, J and clone size are from that table. Here the sample spans more than 45,000 clones, 80% to 85% being singletons. V was trimmed by 7 bases and J by 8 bases, leaving 17 bases between them. In germline, CDR1 is MDHEN, CDR2 SYDVKM. The CDR3 is 13 residues long. The chain joins TRBV28 to TRBJ1-2; no definite D call. The receptor was isolated from a man older than 75 with COVID-19, enrolled during active disease. The sequenced sample consisted of peripheral blood. The CDR3 DNA reads as TGTGCCAGCATCCCTCAAACGGGGTGGGGCTACACCTTC. It specifies CASIPQTGWGYTF.